A single sample is the source of the 28 T cell receptor beta chains below, sequenced in a study of beta chain features in type 1 diabetes. The investigators reverse transcribed all of the isolated RNA, so they sequenced expressed TCRB transcripts. Assay: immunoSEQ multiplex PCR; the TCRdb copy retains only in-frame clones and omits some. The sample lists hundreds of thousands of clones; under 20% were seen once. The sample comprised naive CD4+ T cells from blood. The source is a woman aged 18-35 years in good health.

The V call is TRBV6-6, the J call TRBJ1-5, with a weak D call TRBD1 (5 bases). Germline V lookup: CDR1 MNHNY, CDR2 SVGAGI (reference sequence). The CDR3 is made up of 15 amino acids. Trimming took off 5 bases at V and 1 base at J, with 12 bases between the two ends. CDR3 nucleotides: TGTGCCAGCAGTCCAAACGGGGGGAGCAATCAGCCCCAGCATTTT. It encodes CASSPNGGSNQPQHF.

This clone was observed a few times. As DNA, the CDR3 is TGTGCCAGCAGCTTGGTAGCGGGAGGTTCGAATGAGCAGTTCTTC. Translation gives CASSLVAGGSNEQFF. The chain recombines TRBV5-4 with TRBJ2-1, with 10 bases matching TRBD2. With V trimmed by 0 bases and J by 7 bases, 4 bases remained unmatched. CDR3 length equals 15 residues. CDR1 SGHNT and CDR2 YYREEE come from the germline V gene (reference sequence).

V and J are TRBV6-1 and TRBJ1-2; 7 bases match TRBD1. Unmatched junction bases numbered 11, after V lost 2 bases and J lost 5 bases. There are 16 residues in the CDR3. CDR1 and CDR2 from the germline V gene are MNHNS and SASEGT. The CDR3: CASSERGGHSDYGYTF. The CDR3 DNA is TGTGCCAGCAGTGAAAGAGGGGGCCACTCGGATTATGGCTACACCTTC.

There are a few counts of this clone. The chain employs TRBV7-3 and TRBJ2-2, with TRBD2 identical over 9 bases. V trimming: 5 bases; J trimming: 3 bases; junction bases outside the gene matches: 10. Germline CDR1 reads SGHTA; CDR2 reads FQGTGA. CDR3 size: 17 residues. The CDR3 here is CASSLPRTSADTGELFF. In DNA form, the CDR3 reads TGTGCCAGCAGCCTACCCCGGACTAGCGCAGACACCGGGGAGCTGTTTTTT.

This sequence joins TRBV18 and TRBJ2-7; TRBD1 agrees at 9 bases. The CDR3 has 13 amino acids. Germline V gene data show CDR1 as KGHSH and CDR2 as LQKENI. V dropped 7 bases and J dropped 4; count of bases not matched to a gene: 5. The chain's CDR3 is CASWLGTGYEQYF. CDR3 nucleotide sequence: TGTGCCAGCTGGCTTGGGACAGGGTACGAGCAGTACTTC.

This clone has more than one count but fewer than ten. The V gene is TRBV15, the J gene TRBJ2-5; D unresolved. V lost 1 base to trimming and J lost 7 bases, with 13 bases between them. Germline V gives CDR1 LNHNV, CDR2 YYDKDF (reference sequence). The CDR3 covers 14 residues. CDR3 nucleotides: TGTGCCACCAGCAGAGTTCTAGTGGGCAGGACCCAGTACTTC. Translation: CATSRVLVGRTQYF.

This clone has only a few counts. This chain links TRBV2 with TRBJ1-2; the match to TRBD1 covers 7 bases. Germline V lookup: CDR1 SNHLY, CDR2 FYNNEI. V shed 6 bases and J 5 bases; nucleotides not matched to a gene: 6. CDR3 size: 13 residues. In DNA, the CDR3 is TGTGCCAGCAGCGTGACAGGGTTTTATGGCTACACCTTC. Translation gives CASSVTGFYGYTF. The variable domain in full, with the rest retrieved from reference TRBV2 and TRBJ1-2, is EPEVTQTPSHQVTQMGQEVILRCVPISNHLYFYWYRQILGQKVEFLVSFYNNEISEKSEIFDDQFSVERPDGSNFTLKIRSTKLEDSAMYFCASSVTGFYGYTFGSGTRLTVV.

A word on this clone: The same CDR3 also results from other DNA sequences found in this sample. V is TRBV11-3 and J is TRBJ2-5, with TRBD1 matching over 7 bases. V lost 2 bases, J lost 5 bases, and 2 bases stayed unmatched. The CDR3 contains 13 residues. Germline CDR1 reads SGHNT; CDR2 reads YENEEA. The CDR3 sequence: CASSLRQGETQYF. CDR3 coding DNA: TGTGCCAGCAGCTTACGACAGGGCGAGACCCAGTACTTC. The whole variable domain, filled in from reference TRBV11-3 and TRBJ2-5, reads EAGVVQSPRYKIIEKKQPVAFWCNPISGHNTLYWYLQNLGQGPELLIRYENEEAVDDSQLPKDRFSAERLKGVDSTLKIQPAELGDSAVYLCASSLRQGETQYFGPGTRLLVL.

Only a few counts were recorded for this clone. The V gene is TRBV7-2, the J gene TRBJ2-7, with 13 bases fitting TRBD2. The CDR3 has 15 amino acids. Germline V gene sequence: CDR1 SGHTA, CDR2 FQGNSA. V trimming: 3 bases; J trimming: 6 bases; junction bases outside the gene matches: 5. CDR3 protein: CASSFGLAGVGEQYF. Written as DNA, the CDR3 is TGTGCCAGCAGCTTTGGACTAGCGGGAGTAGGCGAGCAGTACTTC.

This clone was seen a few times. J is TRBJ2-3 and V is TRBV7-2; a possible D gene is TRBD2 (6 bases). The CDR3 contains 14 residues. Germline V lookup: CDR1 SGHTA, CDR2 FQGNSA. V was pared by 5 bases and J by 5 bases, with 14 bases between. This CDR3 reads CASSKREWVDTQYF. As DNA, the CDR3 is TGTGCCAGCAGCAAACGGGAGTGGGTAGATACGCAGTATTTT.

Comments on this clone: Distinct nucleotide sequences in the sample also encode this CDR3. The rearrangement joins TRBV28 to TRBJ1-2; D is possibly TRBD1 (5 bases). There are 12 residues in the CDR3. Between the trimmed V and J ends, which lost 3 bases and 4 bases, there was a span of 6 bases. Germline assignment: CDR1 MDHEN and CDR2 SYDVKM. CDR3 protein: CASSLGTYGYTF. The DNA for the CDR3 is TGTGCCAGCAGTTTGGGGACCTATGGCTACACCTTC.

The rearrangement joins TRBV18 to TRBJ2-3; D remains ambiguous. The V end was cut by 0 bases, the J end by 2 bases, with 6 bases between. The CDR3 sequence is 14 residues long. Germline V CDR1 and CDR2: KGHSH, LQKENI. CDR3 nucleotide sequence: TGTGCCAGCTCACCACCGAAGAACACAGATACGCAGTATTTT. It yields the protein CASSPPKNTDTQYF.

This clone was recorded a few times. This chain links TRBV2 with TRBJ2-2; maybe TRBD2 (5 bases). The V end lost 3 bases, the J end lost 4 bases, and 9 bases lay between the germline ends. This CDR3 has 14 amino acids. In germline, CDR1 is SNHLY, CDR2 FYNNEI. DNA of the CDR3: TGTGCCAGCAGTGAGCTAGAGGGCACCGGGGAGCTGTTTTTT. This sequence encodes CASSELEGTGELFF.

The rearrangement uses TRBV11-2 and TRBJ2-7, with D hard to call. With 5 bases removed from V and 7 bases from J, the gap between germline ends came to 21 bases. The CDR3 consists of 15 residues. Germline CDR1 reads SGHAT; CDR2 reads FQNNGV. The CDR3 sequence: CASSTATISLREQYF. The CDR3, as DNA: TGTGCCAGCAGCACAGCCACGATCAGCCTGCGGGAGCAGTACTTC.

The chain links TRBV5-1 to TRBJ2-3; D is possibly TRBD2 (6 bases). Per germline, CDR1 SGHRS and CDR2 YFSETQ. There are 16 residues in the CDR3. With 5 bases removed from V and 0 bases from J, the gap between germline ends came to 16 bases. For the CDR3, the DNA is TGCGCCAGCAGAGGGGAGGTAGGATCTAGCACAGATACGCAGTATTTT. Amino acids: CASRGEVGSSTDTQYF.

This clone was recorded a few times. This rearrangement joins TRBV28 to TRBJ2-7; the D is unclear. Germline CDR1 MDHEN, CDR2 SYDVKM. V lost 7 bases and J 6 bases, leaving 13 bases between the germline ends. The CDR3 contains 12 residues. CDR3 bases: TGTGCCAGCACCACCGCTGGTGGCGAGCAGTACTTC. The encoded protein is CASTTAGGEQYF.

This clone was seen only a few times. This chain uses TRBV2 with TRBJ2-5; D is perhaps TRBD2 (6 bases). V lost 4 bases, J lost 2 bases, and 11 bases lay in between. The germline gives CDR1 SNHLY, CDR2 FYNNEI. This CDR3 spans 14 amino acids. Here the CDR3 DNA reads TGTGCCAGCAGTGTCCGGGACTTACAAGAGACCCAGTACTTC. Amino acids: CASSVRDLQETQYF.

This clone was seen a few times. The V call is TRBV18, the J call TRBJ2-5, with 8 positions matching TRBD2. The germline V gene encodes CDR1 KGHSH and CDR2 LQKENI. J gave up 4 bases and V 3 bases, and 7 bases lay outside the gene matches. CDR3 length: 15 amino acids. The CDR3 reads CASSPTGTSRETQYF. CDR3 DNA: TGTGCCAGCTCACCTACCGGGACTAGTAGAGAGACCCAGTACTTC.

V is TRBV29-1 and J is TRBJ1-1; no reliable D call. V was pared by 3 bases and J by 1 base, with 6 bases between. Germline V gives CDR1 SQVTM, CDR2 ANQGSEA. The CDR3 spans 12 residues. The CDR3 region has the DNA TGCAGCGTTGATCTTACGAACACTGAAGCTTTCTTT. Amino acid sequence: CSVDLTNTEAFF. The full variable domain, its missing parts supplied by reference TRBV29-1 and TRBJ1-1, is SAVISQKPSRDICQRGTSLTIQCQVDSQVTMMFWYRQQPGQSLTLIATANQGSEATYESGFVIDKFPISRPNLTFSTLTVSNMSPEDSSIYLCSVDLTNTEAFFGQGTRLTVV.

There are a few counts of this clone. This chain uses TRBV27 with TRBJ1-4, with 8 bases that match TRBD1. The CDR3 contains 17 residues. V was pared by 7 bases and J by 11 bases, with 21 bases of the junction left unmatched. Looked up from germline, CDR1 is MNHEY and CDR2 is SMNVEV (reference sequence). CDR3 in amino acids: CASKGRGQTGETYKLFF. The CDR3 DNA reads as TGTGCCAGCAAGGGACGAGGGCAGACAGGGGAGACGTACAAACTGTTTTTT.

The V gene is TRBV9, the J gene TRBJ2-2; D perhaps matches TRBD2 (5 bases). Trimming took 3 bases from V and 5 from J, leaving 17 bases between them. This CDR3 has 16 amino acids. Germline-derived CDR1 and CDR2 are SGDLS and YYNGEE. In nucleotides, the CDR3 is TGTGCCAGCAGCGCCCGATCCGGGGTCGGAACCGGGGAGCTGTTTTTT. It codes for CASSARSGVGTGELFF.

This clone was counted between two and nine times. V is TRBV6-6 and J is TRBJ2-7; TRBD1 agrees at 7 bases. CDR1 is MNHNY and CDR2 is SVGAGI in the germline V gene (reference sequence). There are 14 residues in the CDR3. V lost 2 bases and J lost 2; bases outside the gene matches: 3. CDR3 in amino acids: CASSYGQAAYEQYF. The CDR3 bases are TGTGCCAGCAGTTACGGACAGGCAGCCTACGAGCAGTACTTC.

The V call is TRBV6-1, the J call TRBJ2-7; TRBD2 is a possible D gene (5 bases). The CDR3 is made up of 13 amino acids. Trimming removed 3 bases from V and 6 bases from J, with 12 bases in between. Per the germline V gene, CDR1 is MNHNS and CDR2 is SASEGT. The CDR3 DNA follows: TGTGCCAGCAGTGAGAGGGAGTACTCCGAGCAGTACTTC. Its translation is CASSEREYSEQYF.

The chain uses TRBV28 and TRBJ1-2, with D perhaps matching TRBD1 (6 bases). Germline V gene sequence: CDR1 MDHEN, CDR2 SYDVKM. V was cut by 5 bases and J by 9 bases, with 19 bases left in between. This CDR3 has 14 amino acids. The CDR3, as DNA: TGTGCCAGCAGTAAGGGGCCGTTCCAGGGGAGCTACACCTTC. Its translation is CASSKGPFQGSYTF.

This clone was counted between two and nine times. The chain recombines TRBV7-9 with TRBJ2-7; TRBD1 is a possible D gene (5 bases). V gave up 4 bases and J gave up 2 bases, with 21 bases separating them. The CDR3 sequence is 17 residues long. Germline V gene data show CDR1 as SEHNR and CDR2 as FQNEAQ (reference sequence). DNA for the CDR3: TGTGCCAGCAGCTCCTTGGGCCGCAGGGATCTGACCTACGAGCAGTACTTC. Translating gives CASSSLGRRDLTYEQYF.

This chain joins TRBV6-6 and TRBJ2-7; D is undetermined. This CDR3 has 11 residues. V gave up 10 bases and J gave up 3 bases, with 10 bases separating them. Germline CDR1 and CDR2: MNHNY and SVGAGI (reference sequence). CDR3 bases: TGTGCCACCGGAGTCGGCTACGAGCAGTACTTC. This translates into CATGVGYEQYF.

This clone was picked up a small number of times. The rearrangement uses TRBV7-8 and TRBJ2-4; 7 nucleotides agree with TRBD1. V lost 1 base, J lost 4 bases, and 7 bases stayed unmatched. Per germline, CDR1 SGHVS and CDR2 FQNEAQ. The CDR3 is 16 amino acids. CDR3 sequence (DNA): TGTGCCAGCAGCTTAGACTTACAGGGGCATAAAAACATTCAGTACTTC. Translating it yields CASSLDLQGHKNIQYF.

The chain joins TRBV5-1 to TRBJ2-1; D may be TRBD1 (6 bases). Germline assignment: CDR1 SGHRS and CDR2 YFSETQ. The CDR3 extends over 13 amino acids. V lost 3 bases and J 7 bases, leaving 11 bases between the germline ends. The CDR3 here is CASSYARGNEQFF. DNA for the CDR3: TGCGCCAGCAGCTACGCCAGGGGTAATGAGCAGTTCTTC.